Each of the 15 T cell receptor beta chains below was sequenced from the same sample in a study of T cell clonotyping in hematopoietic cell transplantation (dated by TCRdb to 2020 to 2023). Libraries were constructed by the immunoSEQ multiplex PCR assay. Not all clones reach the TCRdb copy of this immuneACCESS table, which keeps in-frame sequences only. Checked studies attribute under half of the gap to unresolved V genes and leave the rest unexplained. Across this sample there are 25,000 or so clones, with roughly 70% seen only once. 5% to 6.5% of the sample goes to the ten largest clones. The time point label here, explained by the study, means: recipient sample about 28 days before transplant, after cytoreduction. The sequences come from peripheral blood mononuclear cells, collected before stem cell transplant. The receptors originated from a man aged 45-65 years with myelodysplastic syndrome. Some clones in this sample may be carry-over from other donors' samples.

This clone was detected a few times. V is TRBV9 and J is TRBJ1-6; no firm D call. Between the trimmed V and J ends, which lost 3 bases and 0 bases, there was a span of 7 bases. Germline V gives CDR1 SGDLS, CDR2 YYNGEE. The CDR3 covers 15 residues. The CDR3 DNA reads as TGTGCCAGCAGCGCGCTTAGCTCCTATAATTCACCCCTCCACTTT. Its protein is CASSALSSYNSPLHF.

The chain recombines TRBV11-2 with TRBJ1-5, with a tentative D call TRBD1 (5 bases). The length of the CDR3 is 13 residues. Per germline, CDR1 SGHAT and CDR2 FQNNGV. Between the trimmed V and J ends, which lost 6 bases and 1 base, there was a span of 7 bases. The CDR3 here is CASSQGSNQPQHF. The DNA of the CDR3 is TGTGCCAGCAGTCAGGGCAGCAATCAGCCCCAGCATTTT.

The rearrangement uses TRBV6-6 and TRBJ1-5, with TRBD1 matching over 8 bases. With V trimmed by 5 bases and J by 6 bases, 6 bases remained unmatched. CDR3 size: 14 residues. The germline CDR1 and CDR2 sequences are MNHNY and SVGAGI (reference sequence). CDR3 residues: CASSEGQEFQPQHF. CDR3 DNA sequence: TGTGCCAGCAGTGAGGGACAGGAGTTTCAGCCCCAGCATTTT.

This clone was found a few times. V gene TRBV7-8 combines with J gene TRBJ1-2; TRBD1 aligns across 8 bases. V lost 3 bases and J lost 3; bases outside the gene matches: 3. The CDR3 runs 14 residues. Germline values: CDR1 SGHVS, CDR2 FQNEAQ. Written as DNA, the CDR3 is TGTGCCAGCAGCTTGACAGGGGACGACTATGGCTACACCTTC. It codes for CASSLTGDDYGYTF.

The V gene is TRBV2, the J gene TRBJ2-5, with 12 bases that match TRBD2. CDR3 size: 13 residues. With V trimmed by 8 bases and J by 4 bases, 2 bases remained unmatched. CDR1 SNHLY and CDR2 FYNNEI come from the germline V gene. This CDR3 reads CASGGLAGETQYF. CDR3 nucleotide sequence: TGTGCCAGCGGGGGACTAGCGGGAGAGACCCAGTACTTC. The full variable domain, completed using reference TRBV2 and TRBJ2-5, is EPEVTQTPSHQVTQMGQEVILRCVPISNHLYFYWYRQILGQKVEFLVSFYNNEISEKSEIFDDQFSVERPDGSNFTLKIRSTKLEDSAMYFCASGGLAGETQYFGPGTRLLVL.

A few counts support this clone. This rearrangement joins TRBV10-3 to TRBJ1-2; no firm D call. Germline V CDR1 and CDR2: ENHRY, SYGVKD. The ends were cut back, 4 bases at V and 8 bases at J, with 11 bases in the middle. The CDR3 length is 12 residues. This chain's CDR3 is CAISGESSGYTF. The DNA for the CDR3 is TGTGCCATCAGTGGCGAGAGTAGCGGCTACACCTTC.

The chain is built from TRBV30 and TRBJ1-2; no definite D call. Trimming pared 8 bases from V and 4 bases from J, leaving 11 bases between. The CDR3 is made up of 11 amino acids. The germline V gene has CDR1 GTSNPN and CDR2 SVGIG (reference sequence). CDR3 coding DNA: TGTGCCGGTAGAGTAGGCTATGGCTACACCTTC. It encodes CAGRVGYGYTF.

The CDR3 DNA sequence: TGTGCCAGCAGCCCCGGCGGGACAGGGCGGTATGGCTACACCTTC. This gives the protein CASSPGGTGRYGYTF. The gene calls are TRBV9 and TRBJ1-2; TRBD1 agrees at 9 bases. CDR1 and CDR2 from the germline V gene are SGDLS and YYNGEE. The length of the CDR3 is 15 residues. The V segment lost 4 bases and the J segment 5 bases; nucleotides outside the gene matches: 9.

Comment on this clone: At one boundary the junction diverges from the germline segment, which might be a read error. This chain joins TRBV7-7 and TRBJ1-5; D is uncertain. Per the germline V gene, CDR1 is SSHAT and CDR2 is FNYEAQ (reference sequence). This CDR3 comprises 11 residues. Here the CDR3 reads CASTEYQPQHF. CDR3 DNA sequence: TGTGCTAGCACCGAATATCAGCCCCAGCATTTT.

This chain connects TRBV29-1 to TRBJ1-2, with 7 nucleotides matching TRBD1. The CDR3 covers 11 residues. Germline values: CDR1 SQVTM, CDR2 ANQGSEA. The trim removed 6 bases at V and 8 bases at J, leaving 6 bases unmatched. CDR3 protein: CSVRTGDGYTF. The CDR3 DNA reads TGCAGCGTCCGGACAGGCGACGGCTACACCTTC.

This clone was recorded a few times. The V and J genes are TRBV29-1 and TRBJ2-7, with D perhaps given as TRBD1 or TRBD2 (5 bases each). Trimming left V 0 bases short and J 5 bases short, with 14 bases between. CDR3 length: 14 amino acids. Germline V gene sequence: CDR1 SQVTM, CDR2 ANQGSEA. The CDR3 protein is CSVEDRGKGNEQYF. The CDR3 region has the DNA TGCAGCGTTGAAGATCGGGGAAAGGGGAACGAGCAGTACTTC.

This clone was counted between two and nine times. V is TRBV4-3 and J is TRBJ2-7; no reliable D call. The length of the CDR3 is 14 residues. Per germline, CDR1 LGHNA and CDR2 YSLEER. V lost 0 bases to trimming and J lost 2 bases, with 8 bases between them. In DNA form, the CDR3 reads TGCGCCAGCAGCCAAGATTGGACCACCTACGAGCAGTACTTC. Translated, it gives CASSQDWTTYEQYF.

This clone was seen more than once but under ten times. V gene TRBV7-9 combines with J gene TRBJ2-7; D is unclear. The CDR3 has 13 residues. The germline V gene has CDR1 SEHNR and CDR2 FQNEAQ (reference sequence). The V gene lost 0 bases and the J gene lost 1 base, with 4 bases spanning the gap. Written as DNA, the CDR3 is TGTGCCAGCAGCTTAGCGGCATCCTACGAGCAGTACTTC. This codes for CASSLAASYEQYF.

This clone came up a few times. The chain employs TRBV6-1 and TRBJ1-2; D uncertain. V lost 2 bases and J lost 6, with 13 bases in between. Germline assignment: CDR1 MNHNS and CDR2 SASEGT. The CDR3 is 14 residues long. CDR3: CASSESRAWDGYTF. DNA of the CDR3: TGTGCCAGCAGTGAAAGCCGGGCATGGGATGGCTACACCTTC.

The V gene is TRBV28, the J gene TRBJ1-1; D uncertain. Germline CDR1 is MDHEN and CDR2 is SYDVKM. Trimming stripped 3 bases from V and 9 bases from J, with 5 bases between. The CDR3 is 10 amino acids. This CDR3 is CASSFDKAFF. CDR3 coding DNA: TGTGCCAGCAGTTTCGATAAAGCTTTCTTT.